What follows are 21 T cell receptor beta chains derived from one specimen sequenced in a study of metastatic and nonmetastatic thyroid tumors. TCRdb reprocessed the PCR reads using MiXCR. The sample shows 24,000 or so clones, roughly a fifth of them seen only once. Treatment of any kind had been given to no patient before thyroid surgery. Sequenced input: blood. Every receptor here comes from a female donor with papillary thyroid cancer or a benign thyroid nodule (not recorded which). Some clones in this sample may be carry-over from other donors' samples.

The sample holds many counts of this clone. The chain has TRBV19 and TRBJ1-5; 9 bases agree with TRBD1. Per germline, CDR1 LNHDA and CDR2 SQIVND (reference sequence). Trimming at V came to 7 bases and at J to 6 bases, leaving 10 bases not matched to a gene. The CDR3 runs to 15 residues. CDR3 loop: CASTEGTGMFQPQHF. The CDR3 coding sequence is TGTGCCAGTACAGAGGGGACAGGGATGTTTCAGCCCCAGCATTTT.

In its sample, this clone is medium-sized. V and J are TRBV6-1 and TRBJ1-2; tentative D call: TRBD1 (6 bases). The CDR3 totals 13 residues. Trimming pared 6 bases from V and 8 bases from J, leaving 16 bases between. Germline V gene data show CDR1 as MNHNS and CDR2 as SASEGT. CDR3 amino acids: CASSHPRGLGYTF. Here the CDR3 DNA reads TGTGCCAGCAGCCACCCCCGGGGGCTGGGCTACACCTTC.

By share, this clone counts as medium-sized (0.01 to 0.1%). The V call is TRBV6-2 or TRBV6-3, the J call TRBJ2-2; 13 bases match TRBD2. The V segment lost 8 bases and the J segment 7 bases; nucleotides outside the gene matches: 10. This CDR3 has 16 residues. CDR1 and CDR2 from the germline V gene are MNHEY and SVGEGT. The CDR3 sequence: CASSTGLAGDHGELFF. CDR3 nucleotide sequence: TGTGCCAGCTCAACCGGACTAGCGGGAGATCACGGGGAGCTGTTTTTT.

As to this clone: Lacking the conserved final phenylalanine or tryptophan, this CDR3 likely reflects a read error. J is TRBJ2-1 and V is TRBV4-2; 9 nucleotides line up with TRBD1. Germline trimming cut 0 bases from V and 8 bases from J; bases unmatched to any gene: 8. Germline V lookup: CDR1 LGHNA, CDR2 YNFKEQ. The CDR3 sequence is 16 residues long. CDR3 in amino acids: CASSQDWDRVTYEQFL. CDR3 DNA: TGTGCCAGCAGCCAAGATTGGGACAGGGTGACCTATGAGCAGTTCTTA.

This clone was seen at least ten times. This chain uses TRBV20-1 with TRBJ2-3; TRBD2 aligns across 10 bases. The CDR3 extends over 17 amino acids. Germline V gene lookup returns CDR1 DFQATT and CDR2 SNEGSKA (reference sequence). J was trimmed by 0 bases and V by 7 bases; bases with no gene match: 13. The CDR3 DNA reads as TGCAGTGTCCAAATAGCGGGAGGAGAGTATAGCACAGATACGCAGTATTTT. Protein sequence: CSVQIAGGEYSTDTQYF.

The chain links TRBV20-1 to TRBJ2-1; D gene unclear. The CDR3 length is 13 residues. V dropped 4 bases and J dropped 7 bases, with 14 bases sitting between them. Looked up from germline, CDR1 is DFQATT and CDR2 is SNEGSKA (reference sequence). CDR3 sequence: CSAMGGLGNEQFF. The CDR3 bases are TGCAGTGCTATGGGCGGATTGGGGAATGAGCAGTTCTTC.

This clone turned up a few times. The V call is TRBV19, the J call TRBJ1-3; D remains unclear. Germline CDR1 and CDR2: LNHDA and SQIVND (reference sequence). The CDR3 totals 14 residues. V was clipped by 4 bases and J by 0 bases, with 7 bases between them. In DNA, the CDR3 is TGTGCCAGTAGTAGGGTCTCCTCTGGAAACACCATATATTTT. It is translated as CASSRVSSGNTIYF. Supplemented by reference TRBV19 and TRBJ1-3, the full variable domain reads DGGITQSPKYLFRKEGQNVTLSCEQNLNHDAMYWYRQDPGQGLRLIYYSQIVNDFQKGDIAEGYSVSREKKESFPLTVTSAQKNPTAFYLCASSRVSSGNTIYFGEGSWLTVV.

This clone showed up many times. The DNA for the CDR3 is TGTGCCAGCAGTGGGACGGCGGACGAGCAGTTCTTC. Protein sequence: CASSGTADEQFF. The genes are TRBV6-1 and TRBJ2-1, with unresolved D. V was pared by 4 bases and J by 10 bases, with 11 bases between. Germline V CDR1 and CDR2: MNHNS, SASEGT. The CDR3 is 12 residues long.

This clone turned up a few times. The V and J genes are TRBV24-1 and TRBJ2-7; 13 positions match TRBD2. The germline gives CDR1 KGHDR, CDR2 SFDVKD. Losses at the gene ends were 3 bases for V and 3 bases for J; bases not matched to a gene: 4. This CDR3 comprises 16 residues. The chain's CDR3 is CATSDRRLAGGYEQYF. Written as DNA, the CDR3 is TGTGCCACCAGTGATCGCAGACTAGCGGGAGGCTACGAGCAGTACTTC.

This clone was counted ten times or more. This sequence joins TRBV20-1 and TRBJ2-1, with 10 bases lining up with TRBD2. J lost 4 bases, V lost 6 bases, and 12 bases had no gene match. Germline values: CDR1 DFQATT, CDR2 SNEGSKA (reference sequence). The CDR3 consists of 16 residues. The CDR3 coding sequence is TGCAGTGCCCACGGCCTAGCGGGAGTGGAGTACAATGAGCAGTTCTTC. Translating it yields CSAHGLAGVEYNEQFF.

This clone appeared many times. This chain links TRBV6-1 with TRBJ2-5, with unresolved D. The length of the CDR3 is 11 residues. V dropped 2 bases and J dropped 5 bases, with 3 bases sitting between them. Germline V gene data show CDR1 as MNHNS and CDR2 as SASEGT. The CDR3 nucleotides are TGTGCCAGCAGTGAAATGGAGACCCAGTACTTC. It encodes CASSEMETQYF.

This rearrangement joins TRBV5-6 to TRBJ2-6; D is unclear. From germline, CDR1 is SGHDT and CDR2 YYEEEE. This CDR3 is built from 14 residues. V gave up 0 bases and J gave up 2 bases, with 3 bases separating them. DNA of the CDR3: TGTGCCAGCAGCTTGGGGGCTGGGGCCAACGTCCTGACTTTC. Its translation: CASSLGAGANVLTF.

Judged by abundance, this clone is medium-sized. The chain uses TRBV6-2 or TRBV6-3 and TRBJ2-1, with D perhaps matching TRBD1 (6 bases). The length of the CDR3 is 14 residues. Looked up from germline, CDR1 is MNHEY and CDR2 is SVGEGT. With 6 bases removed from V and 8 bases from J, the gap between germline ends came to 17 bases. The CDR3 region has the DNA TGTGCCAGCAGCCCGCACCCTCGACAGGATGAGCAGTTCTTC. Its translation is CASSPHPRQDEQFF.

This clone was found many times. An end of the junction differs from the germline gene, which may be a read error. The chain joins TRBV15 to TRBJ1-6; possibly TRBD1 for D (5 bases). Germline V gives CDR1 LNHNV, CDR2 YYDKDF (reference sequence). The CDR3 covers 17 residues. The CDR3 DNA sequence: TGTGCCACCAGCACTAAAAATGAGGGACGGATTAATTCACCCCTCCGCTTT. Amino acids: CATSTKNEGRINSPLRF.

The CDR3 sequence: CASSGGTGDGETQYF. The CDR3, as DNA: TGTGCCAGCAGTGGAGGGACAGGGGACGGAGAGACCCAGTACTTC. This rearrangement joins TRBV6-1 to TRBJ2-5, with 10 bases identical to TRBD1. Germline V gene sequence: CDR1 MNHNS, CDR2 SASEGT. Trimming took 4 bases from V and 4 from J; bases not matched to a gene: 6. The CDR3 is made up of 15 amino acids.

This clone has only one observation. At one end, the junction sequence differs from germline, possibly due to a read error. The sample has other DNA sequences that encode this CDR3 too. V gene TRBV18 combines with J gene TRBJ1-1; no clear D gene. The CDR3 has 13 amino acids. The germline CDR1 and CDR2 sequences are KGHSH and LQKENI. The CDR3: CASSLSGNTEAFF. The CDR3 DNA reads as TGTGCCAGCTCCCTCTCTGGGAACACTGAAGCGTTCTTT.

This clone occurred many times. This sequence joins TRBV20-1 and TRBJ2-5, with TRBD2 matching over 9 bases. J lost 5 bases, V lost 6 bases, and 10 bases had no gene match. Germline lookup yields CDR1 DFQATT and CDR2 SNEGSKA (reference sequence). There are 14 residues in the CDR3. In DNA form, the CDR3 reads TGCAGTGCCGCGCGGGGGGGCCTTAGGGAGACCCAGTACTTC. Its translation is CSAARGGLRETQYF.

This clone was recorded at least ten times. The chain employs TRBV11-3 and TRBJ2-1; TRBD2 agrees at 7 bases. With V trimmed by 4 bases and J by 0 bases, 3 bases remained unmatched. This CDR3 comprises 15 residues. CDR1 is SGHNT and CDR2 is YENEEA in the germline V gene. As DNA, the CDR3 is TGTGCCAGCAGCTCAACTAGCGCCTCCTACAATGAGCAGTTCTTC. Protein sequence: CASSSTSASYNEQFF.

This clone was seen ten or more times. V is TRBV15 and J is TRBJ2-1; 7 nucleotides line up with TRBD2. This CDR3 spans 15 amino acids. Germline V gives CDR1 LNHNV, CDR2 YYDKDF (reference sequence). Losses at the gene ends were 3 bases for V and 0 bases for J; bases not matched to a gene: 2. Here the CDR3 DNA reads TGTGCCACCAGCAGGAGCGGGGCCTCCTACAATGAGCAGTTCTTC. Its protein is CATSRSGASYNEQFF. Looking up the rest from reference TRBV15 and TRBJ2-1 gives the full variable domain: DAMVIQNPRYQVTQFGKPVTLSCSQTLNHNVMYWYQQKSSQAPKLLFHYYDKDFNNEADTPDNFQSRRPNTSFCFLDIRSPGLGDTAMYLCATSRSGASYNEQFFGPGTRLTVL.

This clone was counted between two and nine times. The V call is TRBV24-1, the J call TRBJ2-3, with D hard to call. Near its end, the DNA agrees better with TRBJ1-5, so the J call may be wrong. CDR1 and CDR2 from the germline V gene are KGHDR and SFDVKD. CDR3 length: 11 residues. CDR3 DNA: TGTGCCACCAGTGCCACAGATACTCAGCATTTT. Protein product: CATSATDTQHF.

This clone was seen repeatedly, ten times or more. The chain combines TRBV7-8 with TRBJ2-7; either TRBD1 or TRBD2 may supply D (6 bases each). V was clipped by 7 bases and J by 6 bases, with 25 bases between them. The germline V gene has CDR1 SGHVS and CDR2 FQNEAQ. The CDR3 is 16 residues long. As DNA, the CDR3 is TGTGCCAGCACCAATTATGATTGGGGGGCGCTTGGCGAGCAGTACTTC. Translation gives CASTNYDWGALGEQYF.